Listed below are T cell receptor beta chains from one sample, sequenced in a study of shared clonotypes between healthy human individuals. Measured with immunoSEQ multiplex PCR; TCRdb has only the in-frame clones, and not every one. The sample contains over a million clones, approximately 80% of which appear only once. Sequenced input: memory CD4+ T cells from PBMCs. These receptors were collected from a man in his late teens or twenties in good health. Some clones in this sample may be carry-over from other donors' samples. The CDR3 runs from the conserved cysteine through the conserved F or W. Fields, in order: J gene, V gene, D gene, clone size, CDR3 protein, CDR3 DNA. The D gene is left open where the match is weak. Not every row has a clone size; where given, it reads once, few, many or a size class.

j_call: TRBJ2-7; v_call: TRBV5-3; d_call: .; clone_size: .; cdr3_aa: CARSLAPDSVYEQYF; cdr3_nt: TGTGCCAGAAGCTTGGCCCCGGACAGCGTCTACGAGCAGTACTTC
j_call: TRBJ1-1; v_call: TRBV9; d_call: TRBD1; clone_size: .; cdr3_aa: CASSARDRESINTEAFF; cdr3_nt: TGTGCCAGCAGCGCTAGGGACAGGGAAAGTATAAACACTGAAGCTTTCTTT
j_call: TRBJ2-3; v_call: TRBV7-3; d_call: TRBD1; clone_size: .; cdr3_aa: CASSLSSDRVTDTQYF; cdr3_nt: TGTGCCAGCAGCTTGTCTTCGGACAGGGTCACAGATACGCAGTATTTT
j_call: TRBJ1-2; v_call: TRBV19; d_call: .; clone_size: few; cdr3_aa: CAINTNRADNYGYTF; cdr3_nt: TGTGCCATCAACACCAACAGGGCGGACAACTATGGCTACACCTTC
j_call: TRBJ1-5; v_call: TRBV19; d_call: .; clone_size: .; cdr3_aa: CASSILSGSQPQHF; cdr3_nt: TGTGCCAGTAGTATCCTCTCAGGGTCTCAGCCCCAGCATTTT
j_call: TRBJ1-1; v_call: TRBV10-1; d_call: .; clone_size: .; cdr3_aa: CATRPRSDTEAFF; cdr3_nt: TGCGCCACCCGTCCTCGGTCGGACACTGAAGCTTTCTTT
j_call: TRBJ2-2; v_call: TRBV10-3; d_call: .; clone_size: .; cdr3_aa: CAISVHGDGNTGELFF; cdr3_nt: TGTGCCATCAGTGTCCATGGTGACGGTAACACCGGGGAGCTGTTTTTT
j_call: TRBJ1-5; v_call: TRBV7-6; d_call: TRBD1; clone_size: .; cdr3_aa: CASSLGTGADQPQHF; cdr3_nt: TGTGCCAGCAGCTTAGGGACAGGGGCAGATCAGCCCCAGCATTTT
j_call: TRBJ2-7; v_call: TRBV9; d_call: .; clone_size: .; cdr3_aa: CASSPRTSSYEQYF; cdr3_nt: TGTGCCAGCAGCCCCCGGACGAGCTCCTACGAGCAGTACTTC
j_call: TRBJ2-7; v_call: TRBV10-3; d_call: .; clone_size: .; cdr3_aa: CAIRGDIDEQYF; cdr3_nt: TGTGCCATCAGGGGGGACATTGACGAGCAGTACTTC
j_call: TRBJ2-3; v_call: TRBV27; d_call: .; clone_size: .; cdr3_aa: CASSPMISTDTQYF; cdr3_nt: TGTGCCAGCAGCCCGATGATTAGCACAGATACGCAGTATTTT
j_call: TRBJ1-5; v_call: TRBV7-9; d_call: .; clone_size: .; cdr3_aa: CASSLSQASNQPQHF; cdr3_nt: TGTGCCAGCAGCTTAAGTCAGGCTAGCAATCAGCCCCAGCATTTT
j_call: TRBJ1-5; v_call: TRBV7-6; d_call: .; clone_size: .; cdr3_aa: CASSLAGDQPQHF; cdr3_nt: TGTGCCAGCAGCTTAGCAGGGGATCAGCCCCAGCATTTT
j_call: TRBJ2-5; v_call: TRBV20-1; d_call: TRBD2; clone_size: .; cdr3_aa: CSARDFSGKYF; cdr3_nt: TGCAGTGCTAGAGATTTTAGCGGGAAGTACTTC
j_call: TRBJ1-1; v_call: TRBV11-2; d_call: .; clone_size: few; cdr3_aa: CASSSGLGLDTEAFF; cdr3_nt: TGTGCCAGCAGCTCAGGGCTCGGTTTGGACACTGAAGCTTTCTTT
j_call: TRBJ1-1; v_call: TRBV7-3; d_call: TRBD1; clone_size: .; cdr3_aa: CASSRGTVGGAFF; cdr3_nt: TGTGCCAGCAGCCGTGGGACAGTTGGTGGGGCTTTCTTT
j_call: TRBJ2-1; v_call: TRBV29-1; d_call: TRBD2; clone_size: .; cdr3_aa: CSAKTSGGPNEQFF; cdr3_nt: TGCAGCGCCAAGACTAGCGGGGGCCCAAATGAGCAGTTCTTC
j_call: TRBJ1-4; v_call: TRBV18; d_call: .; clone_size: .; cdr3_aa: CASSPNTANEKLFF; cdr3_nt: TGTGCCAGCTCACCGAACACAGCTAATGAAAAACTGTTTTTT
j_call: TRBJ2-7; v_call: TRBV28; d_call: TRBD2; clone_size: .; cdr3_aa: CASLSGTRSYEQYF; cdr3_nt: TGTGCCAGCCTTAGCGGGACAAGGTCCTACGAGCAGTACTTC
j_call: TRBJ2-7; v_call: TRBV18; d_call: TRBD1; clone_size: .; cdr3_aa: CASSETTGNFYEQYF; cdr3_nt: TGTGCCAGCTCAGAAACGACAGGGAACTTCTACGAGCAGTACTTC
j_call: TRBJ1-4; v_call: TRBV30; d_call: .; clone_size: few; cdr3_aa: CAWSLYVGGGDEKLFF; cdr3_nt: TGTGCCTGGAGTCTGTACGTCGGGGGCGGGGATGAAAAACTGTTTTTT
j_call: TRBJ2-1; v_call: TRBV4-3; d_call: .; clone_size: .; cdr3_aa: CASSQEFGRNNEQFF; cdr3_nt: TGCGCCAGCAGCCAAGAGTTCGGACGAAACAATGAGCAGTTCTTC
j_call: TRBJ1-1; v_call: TRBV10-3; d_call: .; clone_size: .; cdr3_aa: CASRGRAGLNTEAFF; cdr3_nt: TGTGCCTCTCGTGGCAGGGCTGGACTGAACACTGAAGCTTTCTTT
j_call: TRBJ2-1; v_call: TRBV20-1; d_call: .; clone_size: .; cdr3_aa: CSALRVERVF; cdr3_nt: TGCAGTGCTCTTCGAGTGGAAAGGGTCTTC
j_call: TRBJ2-3; v_call: TRBV7-9; d_call: .; clone_size: .; cdr3_aa: CASSLLIFTDTQYF; cdr3_nt: TGTGCCAGCAGCCTACTGATATTCACAGATACGCAGTATTTT
j_call: TRBJ2-3; v_call: TRBV29-1; d_call: TRBD1; clone_size: .; cdr3_aa: CSAKGQYTDTQYF; cdr3_nt: TGCAGCGCGAAGGGACAGTACACAGATACGCAGTATTTT
j_call: TRBJ1-6; v_call: TRBV7-3; d_call: .; clone_size: .; cdr3_aa: CASSTTANSPLHF; cdr3_nt: TGTGCCAGCAGCACCACGGCAAATTCACCCCTCCACTTT
j_call: TRBJ2-5; v_call: TRBV18; d_call: TRBD1; clone_size: .; cdr3_aa: CASSPRQGWGQETQYF; cdr3_nt: TGTGCCAGCTCTCCCAGACAGGGGTGGGGGCAAGAGACCCAGTACTTC
j_call: TRBJ2-6; v_call: TRBV11-2; d_call: TRBD1; clone_size: .; cdr3_aa: CASSSGQGGPGANVLTF; cdr3_nt: TGTGCCAGCAGCTCGGGACAGGGGGGACCTGGGGCCAACGTCCTGACTTTC
j_call: TRBJ2-7; v_call: TRBV7-9; d_call: TRBD2; clone_size: .; cdr3_aa: CASSSPKAGMGSEQYF; cdr3_nt: TGTGCCAGCAGCTCGCCTAAAGCGGGGATGGGCTCCGAGCAGTACTTC
j_call: TRBJ2-1; v_call: TRBV6-4; d_call: TRBD2; clone_size: few; cdr3_aa: CASSEIKSGGSVPRVEQFF; cdr3_nt: TGTGCCAGCAGTGAAATCAAGTCCGGCGGGAGTGTTCCCCGCGTGGAGCAGTTCTTC
j_call: TRBJ1-1; v_call: TRBV19; d_call: .; clone_size: once; cdr3_aa: CASSIQMNTEAFF; cdr3_nt: TGTGCCAGTAGTATTCAGATGAACACTGAAGCTTTCTTT
j_call: TRBJ1-5; v_call: TRBV27; d_call: TRBD1; clone_size: .; cdr3_aa: CASSPGQGAFQPQHF; cdr3_nt: TGTGCCAGCAGTCCGGGACAGGGGGCTTTTCAGCCCCAGCATTTT
j_call: TRBJ2-3; v_call: TRBV7-9; d_call: .; clone_size: .; cdr3_aa: CATLLGAFVADTQYF; cdr3_nt: TGTGCCACTTTACTCGGGGCTTTTGTGGCAGATACGCAGTATTTT
j_call: TRBJ1-2; v_call: TRBV10-3; d_call: .; clone_size: once; cdr3_aa: CAISESAVPYGYTF; cdr3_nt: TGTGCCATCAGTGAGTCCGCCGTTCCCTATGGCTACACCTTC
j_call: TRBJ1-2; v_call: TRBV2; d_call: TRBD1; clone_size: .; cdr3_aa: CASTYSGTGLAYGYTF; cdr3_nt: TGTGCCAGCACGTATTCCGGGACAGGGTTAGCGTATGGCTACACCTTC
j_call: TRBJ2-7; v_call: TRBV5-1; d_call: .; clone_size: .; cdr3_aa: CASSPRHGSGYEQYF; cdr3_nt: TGCGCCAGCAGCCCTCGCCACGGGAGTGGGTACGAGCAGTACTTC
j_call: TRBJ1-2; v_call: TRBV2; d_call: .; clone_size: few; cdr3_aa: CASSEARSDRFSYTF; cdr3_nt: TGTGCCAGCAGTGAAGCGCGGAGTGACAGGTTTAGTTACACCTTC
j_call: TRBJ1-2; v_call: TRBV28; d_call: .; clone_size: .; cdr3_aa: CASSFYGGLDGYTF; cdr3_nt: TGTGCCAGCAGTTTTTATGGGGGGCTTGACGGCTACACCTTC
j_call: TRBJ1-1; v_call: TRBV15; d_call: .; clone_size: .; cdr3_aa: CATSTYTEAFF; cdr3_nt: TGTGCCACCAGCACCTACACTGAAGCTTTCTTT
j_call: TRBJ2-1; v_call: TRBV10-3; d_call: TRBD2; clone_size: .; cdr3_aa: CAISDPSGRSSDEQFF; cdr3_nt: TGTGCCATCAGTGATCCTAGCGGGAGATCATCCGATGAGCAGTTCTTC
j_call: TRBJ1-4; v_call: TRBV10-3; d_call: .; clone_size: .; cdr3_aa: CAISESSGAGGEKLFF; cdr3_nt: TGTGCCATCAGTGAGTCGTCAGGGGCTGGAGGTGAAAAACTGTTTTTT
j_call: TRBJ1-4; v_call: TRBV28; d_call: TRBD1; clone_size: .; cdr3_aa: CASSLQQGEKLFF; cdr3_nt: TGTGCCAGCAGTTTACAACAGGGGGAAAAACTGTTTTTT
j_call: TRBJ1-4; v_call: TRBV29-1; d_call: .; clone_size: .; cdr3_aa: CSTSEATNEKLFF; cdr3_nt: TGCAGCACCTCCGAAGCAACTAATGAAAAACTGTTTTTT
j_call: TRBJ1-2; v_call: TRBV2; d_call: .; clone_size: .; cdr3_aa: CASTGGINYGYTF; cdr3_nt: TGTGCCAGCACCGGGGGGATTAACTATGGCTACACCTTC
j_call: TRBJ1-2; v_call: TRBV4-1; d_call: TRBD1; clone_size: .; cdr3_aa: CASSQDRGRGYGYTF; cdr3_nt: TGCGCCAGCAGCCAAGATCGAGGCAGGGGGTATGGCTACACCTTC
j_call: TRBJ1-3; v_call: TRBV7-8; d_call: .; clone_size: .; cdr3_aa: CASSLGGSYSGNTIYF; cdr3_nt: TGTGCCAGCAGCTTAGGTGGCAGCTACTCTGGAAACACCATATATTTT
j_call: TRBJ2-2; v_call: TRBV2; d_call: .; clone_size: .; cdr3_aa: CASSGGTSLGGELFF; cdr3_nt: TGTGCCAGCAGTGGGGGGACCTCCCTCGGCGGGGAGCTGTTTTTT
j_call: TRBJ2-7; v_call: TRBV5-1; d_call: TRBD1; clone_size: .; cdr3_aa: CASSSRTGSRIRTYEQYF; cdr3_nt: TGCGCCAGCAGCTCAAGGACAGGGTCACGGATTCGAACCTACGAGCAGTACTTC
j_call: TRBJ2-7; v_call: TRBV5-8; d_call: .; clone_size: .; cdr3_aa: CASSSDSYEQYF; cdr3_nt: TGTGCCAGCAGCTCGGATAGCTACGAGCAGTACTTC
j_call: TRBJ1-1; v_call: TRBV28; d_call: .; clone_size: .; cdr3_aa: CASSFRQDAEAFF; cdr3_nt: TGTGCCAGCAGTTTCAGGCAGGACGCTGAAGCTTTCTTT
j_call: TRBJ1-1; v_call: TRBV2; d_call: .; clone_size: many; cdr3_aa: CASSGQFNTEAFF; cdr3_nt: TGTGCCAGCAGTGGGCAGTTTAACACTGAAGCTTTCTTT
j_call: TRBJ1-2; v_call: TRBV28; d_call: .; clone_size: .; cdr3_aa: CASSLFSLKRLDYGYTF; cdr3_nt: TGTGCCAGCAGTTTATTTTCGTTAAAGAGACTAGACTATGGCTACACCTTC
j_call: TRBJ2-3; v_call: TRBV5-1; d_call: TRBD1; clone_size: .; cdr3_aa: CASSSGQGLSSTDTQYF; cdr3_nt: TGCGCCAGCAGCTCCGGACAGGGGCTATCTAGCACAGATACGCAGTATTTT
j_call: TRBJ1-1; v_call: TRBV2; d_call: .; clone_size: .; cdr3_aa: CASTRGENTEAFF; cdr3_nt: TGTGCCAGCACGCGGGGTGAGAACACTGAAGCTTTCTTT
j_call: TRBJ1-1; v_call: TRBV18; d_call: TRBD1; clone_size: medium-sized; cdr3_aa: CASSPLARGRVGAFF; cdr3_nt: TGTGCCAGCTCACCCCTGGCGAGGGGGCGGGTTGGAGCTTTCTTT
j_call: TRBJ1-2; v_call: TRBV14; d_call: TRBD1; clone_size: .; cdr3_aa: CATLMDRGRKGYTF; cdr3_nt: TGTGCCACCCTCATGGACAGGGGGCGGAAAGGCTACACCTTC